These 6 T cell receptor beta chains came from one sample sequenced in a study of cytomegalovirus exposure and HLA in healthy donors. In the PCR, 60 Vbeta and 13 Jbeta primers were used. The assay was immunoSEQ multiplex PCR, and TCRdb's table has in-frame clones only and misses some. The profile shows about 240,000 clones, over 70% of them singletons. The material sequenced was PBMCs. Every receptor here comes from a woman aged 55-69 years in good health and CMV-seropositive.

This clone appeared a few times. The chain combines TRBV6-6 with TRBJ2-5; 11 positions match TRBD2. Trimming at V came to 8 bases and at J to 3 bases, leaving 5 bases not matched to a gene. The CDR3 runs 14 residues. CDR1 is MNHNY and CDR2 is SVGAGI in the germline V gene (reference sequence). The CDR3 here is CASGLSGREETQYF. CDR3 DNA sequence: TGTGCCAGCGGTCTTAGCGGGAGGGAAGAGACCCAGTACTTC.

This chain links TRBV5-4 with TRBJ2-6, with D uncertain. Germline V gene data show CDR1 as SGHNT and CDR2 as YYREEE (reference sequence). V gave up 10 bases and J gave up 2 bases, with 13 bases separating them. The CDR3 totals 14 residues. CDR3 bases: TGTGCCGGCATCCAGACACCTGGGGCCAACGTCCTGACTTTC. This sequence encodes CAGIQTPGANVLTF.

The chain recombines TRBV7-3 with TRBJ1-2; the D is unclear. CDR3 size: 14 residues. V was clipped by 1 base and J by 6 bases, with 12 bases between them. The germline CDR1 and CDR2 sequences are SGHTA and FQGTGA. Here the CDR3 reads CASSLSAGSDGYTF. The CDR3 nucleotides are TGTGCCAGCAGCTTAAGCGCGGGGTCGGATGGCTACACCTTC.

The chain uses TRBV28 and TRBJ2-3; maybe TRBD2 (6 bases). This CDR3 region has 15 residues. V shed 7 bases and J shed 0 bases, with 14 bases lying between them. The germline V gene has CDR1 MDHEN and CDR2 SYDVKM. The CDR3 nucleotides read TGTGCCAGCACCTGGGGGGTTACTAGCACAGATACGCAGTATTTT. Translated, it gives CASTWGVTSTDTQYF.

This chain joins TRBV9 and TRBJ2-7; 9 nucleotides line up with TRBD2. The CDR3 spans 15 residues. Germline-derived CDR1 and CDR2 are SGDLS and YYNGEE. Trimming at V came to 4 bases and at J to 2 bases, leaving 7 bases not matched to a gene. CDR3 sequence: CASSPSSGIAYEQYF. DNA of the CDR3: TGTGCCAGCAGCCCGTCTAGCGGGATAGCCTACGAGCAGTACTTC.

This clone was recorded once. V gene TRBV6-1 combines with J gene TRBJ1-5; TRBD1 aligns across 8 bases. Trimming cost V 7 bases and J 3 bases; bases outside gene matches: 5. The length of the CDR3 is 14 residues. Germline V gene data show CDR1 as MNHNS and CDR2 as SASEGT. The CDR3 reads CASITGGINQPQHF. The CDR3 region has the DNA TGTGCCAGCATAACAGGGGGAATCAATCAGCCCCAGCATTTT.